This record concerns one T cell receptor (beta chain) sequence. The data stem from a study of blood T cell repertoires in COVID-19. Some clones are missing from TCRdb's copy, which holds only in-frame ones; the method was immunoSEQ multiplex PCR. There are around 300,000 clones in the sample; roughly 89% occur only once, and 1.9% lies in the top ten. Those who participated ranged in age from roughly 18 to 89 years and resided in 24 US areas. Participants reported their clinical history, and cohort assignment relied on those reports. Germline V gene sequence: CDR1 SQVTM, CDR2 ANQGSEA. This CDR3 has 12 residues. V gave up 4 bases and J gave up 8 bases; unmatched junction bases: 5.

The sequence came from a woman aged 55-75 years who had recovered from COVID-19. Material for sequencing was PBMCs or T cells enriched from blood (not recorded which). The chain combines TRBV29-1 with TRBJ1-2, with TRBD1 matching over 9 bases. The CDR3 loop reads CSVGTGAGGYTF. CDR3 bases: TGCAGCGTTGGGACAGGGGCGGGGGGCTACACCTTC.